This T cell receptor (beta chain) comes out of a study of spatial heterogeneity in lung cancer. V was pared by 3 bases and J by 12 bases, with 9 bases of the junction left unmatched. CDR3 length equals 14 residues. The germline V gene encodes CDR1 SGHRS and CDR2 YFSETQ. Indicated time point: sample taken at primary tumor resection. Unsorted tumor, nontumor lung tissue or cryopreserved PBMC supplied the whole RNA. TCRdb redid the calling of the 5' RACE reads with MiXCR, one entry per CDR3 protein. The data hold approximately 40,000 distinct CDR3 sequences, with 6% to 7.5% observed a single time. The rearrangement joins TRBV5-1 to TRBJ1-4; 9 nucleotides line up with TRBD1. Sequenced here: PBMCs, sampled at surgery. This clonotype was obtained from a female donor with early-stage non-small cell lung cancer. As DNA, the CDR3 is TGCGCCAGCAGCTCCGGACAGGGGATGATGGAACTGTTTTTT. Protein product: CASSSGQGMMELFF.